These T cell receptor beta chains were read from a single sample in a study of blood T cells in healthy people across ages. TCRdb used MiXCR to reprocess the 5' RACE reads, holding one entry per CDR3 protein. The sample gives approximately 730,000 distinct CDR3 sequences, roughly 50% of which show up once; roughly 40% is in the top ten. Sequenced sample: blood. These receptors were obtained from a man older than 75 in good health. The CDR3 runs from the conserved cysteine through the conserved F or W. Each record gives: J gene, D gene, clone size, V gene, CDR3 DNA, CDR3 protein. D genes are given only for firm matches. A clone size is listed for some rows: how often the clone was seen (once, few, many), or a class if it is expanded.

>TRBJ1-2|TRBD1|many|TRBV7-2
TGTGCCAGCAGCCGATGGTCCCTGGGACAGGGATATGGCTACACCTTC
CASSRWSLGQGYGYTF
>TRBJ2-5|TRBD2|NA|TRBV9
TGTGCCAGCAGCGTAAGCGCGCGGGAGGGCGTAAAGACCCAGTACTTC
CASSVSAREGVKTQYF
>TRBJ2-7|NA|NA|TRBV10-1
TGCGCCAGCAGTGTCGACCAAGCCGCCTACGAGCAGTACTTC
CASSVDQAAYEQYF
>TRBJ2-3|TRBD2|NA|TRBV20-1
TGCAGTGCACCTACTAGCGCAGATACGCAGTATTTT
CSAPTSADTQYF
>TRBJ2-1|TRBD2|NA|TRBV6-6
TGTGCCAGCACCCTACGTGCGGGAGGCAGGTACAATGAGCAGTTCTTC
CASTLRAGGRYNEQFF
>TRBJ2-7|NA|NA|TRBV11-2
TGTGCCAGCAGCGGGCGGACTCAGAACTACGAGCAGTACTTC
CASSGRTQNYEQYF
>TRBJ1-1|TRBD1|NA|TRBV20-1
TGCAGTGCTAGGGGACAGAAAAGGAACACTGAAGCTTTCTTT
CSARGQKRNTEAFF
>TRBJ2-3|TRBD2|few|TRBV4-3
TGCGCCAGCAGCCAAGATAGTCTAGCGGGACCGGAAGATACGCAGTATTTT
CASSQDSLAGPEDTQYF
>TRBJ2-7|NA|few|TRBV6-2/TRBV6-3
TGTGCCAGCAGCACCGGAGACGGAAGGCAGTACTTC
CASSTGDGRQYF
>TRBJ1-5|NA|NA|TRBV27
TGTGCCAGCAGTTTAGTAGGGGGACCAAGCAATCAGCCCCAGCATTTT
CASSLVGGPSNQPQHF
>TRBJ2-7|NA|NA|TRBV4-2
TGTGCCAGCAGCCATACTCAGCGGGTGACCTACAATGAGCAGTACTTC
CASSHTQRVTYNEQYF
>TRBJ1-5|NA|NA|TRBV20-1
TGCAGTGCTAGAGGGAGGACACTTGACAATCAGCCCCAGCATTTT
CSARGRTLDNQPQHF
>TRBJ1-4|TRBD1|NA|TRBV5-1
TGCGCCAGCAGCGCTACAGGGGGCCGTAATGAAAAACTGTTTTTT
CASSATGGRNEKLFF
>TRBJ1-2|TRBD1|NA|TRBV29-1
TGCGGCGTTGAACTACTTAGGGGGCGAAACTATGGCTACACCTTC
CGVELLRGRNYGYTF
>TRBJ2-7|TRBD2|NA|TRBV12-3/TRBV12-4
TGTGCCACCCGGGATGCGGGAGTCCCCTACGAGCAGTACTTC
CATRDAGVPYEQYF
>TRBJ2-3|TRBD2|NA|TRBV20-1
TGCAGTGCTAGAGACCCAGCGGGAGCGGATACGCAGTATTTT
CSARDPAGADTQYF
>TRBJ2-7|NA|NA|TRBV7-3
TGTGCCAGCAGCCCCTCCGGCGGGACCTACGAGCAGTACTTC
CASSPSGGTYEQYF
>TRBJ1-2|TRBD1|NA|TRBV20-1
TGCAGTGCTAGTAGGACAGGGGACGGCTACACCTTC
CSASRTGDGYTF
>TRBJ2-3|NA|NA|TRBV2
TGTGCCAGCAGTGTTTCGCAGGGGATAGCAGATACGCAGTATTTT
CASSVSQGIADTQYF
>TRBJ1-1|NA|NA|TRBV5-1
TGCGCCAGCAGCTTGGAGACAGACACTGAAGCTTTCTTT
CASSLETDTEAFF
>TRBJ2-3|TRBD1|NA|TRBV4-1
TGCGCCAGCAGCCAGGGGACAGGGGTTAGGACAGATACGCAGTATTTT
CASSQGTGVRTDTQYF
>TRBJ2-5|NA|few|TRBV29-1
TGCAGCGTTTTGACCACGGGGGAGACCCAGTACTTC
CSVLTTGETQYF
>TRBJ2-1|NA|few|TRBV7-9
TGTGCCAGCAGCTCCTCTAGCTCCTACAATGAGCAGTTCTTC
CASSSSSSYNEQFF
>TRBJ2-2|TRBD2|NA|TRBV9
TGTGCCAGCAGCCTAAGCGGGAGGGGGGACACCGGGGAGCTGTTTTTT
CASSLSGRGDTGELFF
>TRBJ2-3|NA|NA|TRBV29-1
TGCAGCGTTGCAAGAGCTACAGGGAAGGGAGATACGCAGTATTTT
CSVARATGKGDTQYF
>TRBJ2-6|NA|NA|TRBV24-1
TGTGCCACCAGTGACCCCGGTTTTGCCGGGGCCAACGTCCTGACTTTC
CATSDPGFAGANVLTF
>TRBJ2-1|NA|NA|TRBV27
TGTGCCAGCAGTTCCCGAGAGCAGGCGCGTCTCAATGAGCAGTTCTTC
CASSSREQARLNEQFF
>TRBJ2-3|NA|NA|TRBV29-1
TGCAGCACCTGTCGGGACACGGGAGATACGCAGTATTTT
CSTCRDTGDTQYF
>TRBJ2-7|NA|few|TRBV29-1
TGCAGCGTTGAAACAGGGTCAGCCTACGAGCAGTACTTC
CSVETGSAYEQYF
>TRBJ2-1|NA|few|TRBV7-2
TGTGCCAGCAGCTTAGCACAGGGAAATGAGCAGTTCTTC
CASSLAQGNEQFF
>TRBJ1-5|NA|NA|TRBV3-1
TGTGCCAGCAGCCAAGACCCAGCTAGCAATCAGCCCCAGCATTTT
CASSQDPASNQPQHF
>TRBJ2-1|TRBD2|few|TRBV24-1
TGTGCCACCAGTGATTCGGGACTAGCGGGAGGGTCATACAATGAGCAGTTCTTC
CATSDSGLAGGSYNEQFF
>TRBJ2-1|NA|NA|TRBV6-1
TGTGCCAGCAGTGAAACCCTGGGGCGGCCCTACAATGAGCAGTTCTTC
CASSETLGRPYNEQFF
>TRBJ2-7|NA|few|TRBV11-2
TGTGCCAGCACCTACCCTTTTAAGGGAGACGAGCAGTACTTC
CASTYPFKGDEQYF
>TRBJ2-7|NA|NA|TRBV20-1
TGCAGTGCGAGTAGGGGACGGCAATCCTACGAGCAGTACTTC
CSASRGRQSYEQYF
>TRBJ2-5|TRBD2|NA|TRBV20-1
TGCAGTGCTAGACTAGCGGGCTTGGGAAATGAGCAGTACTTC
CSARLAGLGNEQYF
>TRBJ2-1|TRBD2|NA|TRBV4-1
TGTGCCAGCAGCCAAGCCCAGTCCTCTAGCGGGAGGGTGAGAAATGAGCAGTTCTTC
CASSQAQSSSGRVRNEQFF
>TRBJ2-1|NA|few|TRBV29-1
TGCAGCGTTGAGACAGGTTCGGATGAGCAGTTCTTC
CSVETGSDEQFF
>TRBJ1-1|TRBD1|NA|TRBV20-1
TGCAGTGCTACTACAGGGGAGAACACTGAAGCTTTCTTT
CSATTGENTEAFF
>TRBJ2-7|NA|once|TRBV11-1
TGTGCCGGCAGCCCCAGACGGACGCAGCTCTCCTACGAGCAGTACTTC
CAGSPRRTQLSYEQYF
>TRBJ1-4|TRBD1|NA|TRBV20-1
TGCAGTGCCGAAACTATGGGGACAGGGGTCGAAAAACTGTTTTTT
CSAETMGTGVEKLFF
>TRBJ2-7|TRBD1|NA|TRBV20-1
TGCAGTGCTAGAGATTACAGCGGGACAGGGAGGGGGCGGGAGCCCTACGAGCAGTACTTC
CSARDYSGTGRGREPYEQYF
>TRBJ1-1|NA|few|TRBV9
TGTGCCAGCAGCGTACGGGCAGGGAGCAACACTGAAGCTTTCTTT
CASSVRAGSNTEAFF
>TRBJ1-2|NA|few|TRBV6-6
TGTGCCAGCAGTTGGGGGGGTGGCTACACCTTC
CASSWGGGYTF